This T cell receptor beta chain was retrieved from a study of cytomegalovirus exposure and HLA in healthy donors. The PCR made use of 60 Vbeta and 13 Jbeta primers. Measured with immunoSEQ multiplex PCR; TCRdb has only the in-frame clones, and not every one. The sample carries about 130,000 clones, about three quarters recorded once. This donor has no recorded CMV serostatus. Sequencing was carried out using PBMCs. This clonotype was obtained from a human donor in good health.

The CDR3 coding sequence is TGTGCCAGCACCCTTGGGACAGGGATTTCACCCCTCCACTTT. Translation gives CASTLGTGISPLHF. This chain joins TRBV27 and TRBJ1-6; 9 bases are a match to TRBD1. Looked up from germline, CDR1 is MNHEY and CDR2 is SMNVEV (reference sequence). The CDR3 extends over 14 amino acids. Losses at the gene ends were 7 bases for V and 9 bases for J; bases not matched to a gene: 7.